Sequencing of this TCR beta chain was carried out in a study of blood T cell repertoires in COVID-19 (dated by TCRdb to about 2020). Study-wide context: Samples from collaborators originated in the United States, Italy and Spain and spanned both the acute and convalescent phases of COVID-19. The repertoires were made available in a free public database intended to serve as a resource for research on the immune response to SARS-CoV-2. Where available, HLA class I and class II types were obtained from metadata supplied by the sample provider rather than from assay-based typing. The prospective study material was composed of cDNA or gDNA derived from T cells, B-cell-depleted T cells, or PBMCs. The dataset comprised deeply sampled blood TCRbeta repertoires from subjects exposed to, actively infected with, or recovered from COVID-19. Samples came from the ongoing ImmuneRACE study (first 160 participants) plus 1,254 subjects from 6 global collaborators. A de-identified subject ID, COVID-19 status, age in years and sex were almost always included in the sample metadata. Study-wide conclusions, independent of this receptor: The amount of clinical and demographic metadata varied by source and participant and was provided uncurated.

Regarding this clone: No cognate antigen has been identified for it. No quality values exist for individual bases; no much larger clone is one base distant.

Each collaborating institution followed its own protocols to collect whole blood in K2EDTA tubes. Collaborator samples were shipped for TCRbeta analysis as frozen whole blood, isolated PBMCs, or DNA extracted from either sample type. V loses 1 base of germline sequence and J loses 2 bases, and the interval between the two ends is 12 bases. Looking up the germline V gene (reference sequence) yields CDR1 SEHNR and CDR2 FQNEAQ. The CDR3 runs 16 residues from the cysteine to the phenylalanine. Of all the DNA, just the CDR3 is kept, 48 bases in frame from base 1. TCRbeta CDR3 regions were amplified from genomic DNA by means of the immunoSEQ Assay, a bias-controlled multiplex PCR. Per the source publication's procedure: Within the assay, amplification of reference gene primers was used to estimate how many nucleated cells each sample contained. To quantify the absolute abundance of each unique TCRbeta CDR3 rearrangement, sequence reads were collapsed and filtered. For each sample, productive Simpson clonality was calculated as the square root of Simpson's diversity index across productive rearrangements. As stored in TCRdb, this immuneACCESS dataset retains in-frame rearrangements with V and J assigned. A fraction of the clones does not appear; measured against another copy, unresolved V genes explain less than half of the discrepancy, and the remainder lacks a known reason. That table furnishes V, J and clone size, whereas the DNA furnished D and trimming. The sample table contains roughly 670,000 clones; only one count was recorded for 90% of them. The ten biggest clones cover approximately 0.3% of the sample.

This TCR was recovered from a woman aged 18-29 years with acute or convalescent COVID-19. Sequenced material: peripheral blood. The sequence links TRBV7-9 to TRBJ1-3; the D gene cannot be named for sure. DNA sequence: TGTGCCAGCAGCTTAGGAACTAGATGGGCTGGAAACACCATATATTTT. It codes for CASSLGTRWAGNTIYF.